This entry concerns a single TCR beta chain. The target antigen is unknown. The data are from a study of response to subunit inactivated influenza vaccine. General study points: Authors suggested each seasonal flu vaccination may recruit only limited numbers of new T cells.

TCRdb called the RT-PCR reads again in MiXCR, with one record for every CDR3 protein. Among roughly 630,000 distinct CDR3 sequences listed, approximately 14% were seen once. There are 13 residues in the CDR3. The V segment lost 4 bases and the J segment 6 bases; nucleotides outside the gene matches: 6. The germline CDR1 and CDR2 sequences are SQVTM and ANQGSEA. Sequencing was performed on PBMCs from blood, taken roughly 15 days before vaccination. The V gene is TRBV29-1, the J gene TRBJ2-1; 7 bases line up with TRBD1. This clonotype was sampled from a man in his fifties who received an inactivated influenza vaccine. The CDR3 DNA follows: TGCAGCGTTGGAAGGGGGCTTGGCAATGAGCAGTTCTTC. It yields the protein CSVGRGLGNEQFF.